This TCR beta chain was captured in a study of T cell repertoires in ileal Crohn's disease. Overall study: At postoperative colonoscopy, neoterminal ileum biopsies were taken as M6.

About this clone: The antigen remains unidentified.

The V end lost 5 bases, the J end lost 2 bases, and 20 bases lay between the germline ends. The CDR3 is 17 amino acids. In germline, CDR1 is SGHTS, CDR2 YDEGEE. Overall study results and limits: High-frequency clones were more common in sorted CD8 than CD4 cells. Every patient over 26.8% clonality showed endoscopic recurrence. Compared with non-smokers, active smokers at surgery showed more clonal expansions.

Only in-frame clones appear in the TCRdb table, and some are missing; sequencing was by immunoSEQ multiplex PCR. The top ten clones hold over 15% of a sample with about 13,000 clones, roughly 80% of them seen once. Sample time point: neoterminal ileum biopsy at postoperative endoscopy, about 6 months after surgery. This clonotype was obtained from an adult with Crohn's disease. Material: ileal tissue. The chain uses TRBV5-8 and TRBJ2-1; TRBD2 is a possible D gene (5 bases). The CDR3 loop reads CASSPEPGSIAYNEQFF. CDR3 in DNA: TGTGCCAGCAGTCCCGAGCCGGGGAGTATCGCCTACAATGAGCAGTTCTTC.